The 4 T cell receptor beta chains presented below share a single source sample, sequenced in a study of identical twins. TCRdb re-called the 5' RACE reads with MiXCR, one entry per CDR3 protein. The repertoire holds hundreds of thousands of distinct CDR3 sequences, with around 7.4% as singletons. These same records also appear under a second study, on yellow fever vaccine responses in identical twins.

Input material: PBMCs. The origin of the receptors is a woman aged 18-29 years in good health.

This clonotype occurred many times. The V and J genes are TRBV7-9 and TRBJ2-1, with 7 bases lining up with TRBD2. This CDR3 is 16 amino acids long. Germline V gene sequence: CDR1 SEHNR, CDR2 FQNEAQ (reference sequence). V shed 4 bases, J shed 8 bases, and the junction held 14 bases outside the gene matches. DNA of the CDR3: TGTGCCAGCAGCTACCTCGACGGCGGGGGAATGGATGAGCAGTTCTTC. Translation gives CASSYLDGGGMDEQFF.

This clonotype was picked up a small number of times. The CDR3 nucleotides read TGTGCCAGCAGTTTGTTACTAGCGAAAGAGACCCAGTACTTC. Protein: CASSLLLAKETQYF. The V gene is TRBV12-3 or TRBV12-4, the J gene TRBJ2-5, with TRBD2 identical over 7 bases. The CDR3 runs 14 residues. The V and J ends lost 3 bases and 3 bases, in that order; junction bases with no gene match: 4.

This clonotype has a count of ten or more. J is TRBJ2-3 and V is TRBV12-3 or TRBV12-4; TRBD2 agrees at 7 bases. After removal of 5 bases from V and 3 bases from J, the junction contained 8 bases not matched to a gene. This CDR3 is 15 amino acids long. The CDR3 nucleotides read TGTGCCAGCAGTCGATTGAGCGGGATGACAGATACGCAGTATTTT. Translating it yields CASSRLSGMTDTQYF.

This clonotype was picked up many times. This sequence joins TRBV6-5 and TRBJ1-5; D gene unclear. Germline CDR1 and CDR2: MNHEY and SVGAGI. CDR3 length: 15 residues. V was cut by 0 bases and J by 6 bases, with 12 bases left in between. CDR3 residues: CASSYSMGAGQPQHF. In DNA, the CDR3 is TGTGCCAGCAGTTACTCGATGGGCGCGGGTCAGCCCCAGCATTTT.